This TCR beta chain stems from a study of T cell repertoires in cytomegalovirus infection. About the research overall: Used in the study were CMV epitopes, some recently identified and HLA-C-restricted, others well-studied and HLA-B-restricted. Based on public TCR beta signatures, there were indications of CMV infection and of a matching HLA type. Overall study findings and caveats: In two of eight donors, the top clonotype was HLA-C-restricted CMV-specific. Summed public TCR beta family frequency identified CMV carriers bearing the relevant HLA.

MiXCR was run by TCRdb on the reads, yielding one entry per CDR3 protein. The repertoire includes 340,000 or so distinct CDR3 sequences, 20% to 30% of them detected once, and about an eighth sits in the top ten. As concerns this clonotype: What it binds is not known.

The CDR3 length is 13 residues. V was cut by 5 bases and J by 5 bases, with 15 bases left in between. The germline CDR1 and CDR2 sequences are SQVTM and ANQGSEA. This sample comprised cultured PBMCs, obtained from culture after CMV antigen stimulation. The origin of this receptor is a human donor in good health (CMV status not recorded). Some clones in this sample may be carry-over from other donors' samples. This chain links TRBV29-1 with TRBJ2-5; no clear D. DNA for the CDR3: TGCAGCGTTCGGAAATCCCGCATCGAGACCCAGTACTTC. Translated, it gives CSVRKSRIETQYF.